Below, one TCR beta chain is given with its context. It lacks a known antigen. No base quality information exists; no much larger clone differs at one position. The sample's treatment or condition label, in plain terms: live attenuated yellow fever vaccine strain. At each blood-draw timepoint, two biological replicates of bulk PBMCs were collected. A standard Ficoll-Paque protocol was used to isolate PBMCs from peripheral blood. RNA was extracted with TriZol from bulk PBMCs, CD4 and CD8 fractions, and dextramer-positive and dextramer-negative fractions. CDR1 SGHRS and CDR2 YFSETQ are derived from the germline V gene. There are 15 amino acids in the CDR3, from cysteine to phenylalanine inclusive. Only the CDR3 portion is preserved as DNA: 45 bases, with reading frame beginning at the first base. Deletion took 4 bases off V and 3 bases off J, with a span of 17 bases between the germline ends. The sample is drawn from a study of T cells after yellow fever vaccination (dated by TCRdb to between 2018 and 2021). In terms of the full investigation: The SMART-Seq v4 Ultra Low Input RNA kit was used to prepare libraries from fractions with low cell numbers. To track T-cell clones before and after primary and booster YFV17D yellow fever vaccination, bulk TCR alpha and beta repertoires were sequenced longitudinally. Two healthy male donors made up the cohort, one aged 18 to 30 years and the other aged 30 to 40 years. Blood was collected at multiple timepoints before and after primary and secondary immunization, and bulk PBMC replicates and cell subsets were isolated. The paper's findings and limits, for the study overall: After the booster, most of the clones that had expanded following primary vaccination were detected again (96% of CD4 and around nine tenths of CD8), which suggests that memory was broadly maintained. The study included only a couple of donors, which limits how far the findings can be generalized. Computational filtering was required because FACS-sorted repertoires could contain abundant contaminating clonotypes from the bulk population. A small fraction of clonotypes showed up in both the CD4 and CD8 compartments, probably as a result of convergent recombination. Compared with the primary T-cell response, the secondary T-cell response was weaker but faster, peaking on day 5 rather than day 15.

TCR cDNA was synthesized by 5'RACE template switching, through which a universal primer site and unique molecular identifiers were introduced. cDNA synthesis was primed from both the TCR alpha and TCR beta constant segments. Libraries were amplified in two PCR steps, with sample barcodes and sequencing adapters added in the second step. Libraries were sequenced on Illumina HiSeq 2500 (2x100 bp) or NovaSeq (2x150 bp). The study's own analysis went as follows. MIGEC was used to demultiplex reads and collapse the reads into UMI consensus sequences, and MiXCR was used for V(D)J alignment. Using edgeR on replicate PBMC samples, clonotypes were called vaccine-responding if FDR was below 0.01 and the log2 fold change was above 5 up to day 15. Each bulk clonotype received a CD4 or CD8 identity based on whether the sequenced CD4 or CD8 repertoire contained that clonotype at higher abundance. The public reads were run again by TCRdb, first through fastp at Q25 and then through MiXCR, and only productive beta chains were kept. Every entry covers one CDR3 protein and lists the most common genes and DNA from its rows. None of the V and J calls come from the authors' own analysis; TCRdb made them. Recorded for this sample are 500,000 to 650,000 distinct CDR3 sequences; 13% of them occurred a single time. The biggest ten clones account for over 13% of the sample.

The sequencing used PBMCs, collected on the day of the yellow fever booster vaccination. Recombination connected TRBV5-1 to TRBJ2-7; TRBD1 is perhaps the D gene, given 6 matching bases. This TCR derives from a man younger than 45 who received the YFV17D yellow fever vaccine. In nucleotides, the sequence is TGCGCCAGCAGCCCAGGGGCAGGCATAGTCTACGAGCAGTACTTC. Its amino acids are CASSPGAGIVYEQYF.